This TCR beta chain stems from a study of T cell repertoires in cytomegalovirus infection (dated by TCRdb to between 2018 and 2020). Some background on the complete study: Recently identified HLA-C-restricted CMV epitopes, whose presentation resists viral immunomodulation, were targeted by peptide stimulations together with well-studied HLA-B-restricted epitopes. Donor HLA type was relevant to the analysis, because carriage of CMV infection together with the matching HLA type was indicated by public TCR beta signatures. Points the paper makes about the study in general: The ex vivo response was dominated by HLA-C-restricted CMV-specific TCR beta clonotypes, which also provided the single most frequent clonotype in two of eight donors. Carriers of CMV infection plus the relevant HLA type were discriminated by the cumulative frequency of public TCR beta family members in the study cohort and in an independent roughly 370-donor cohort.

Data came from an Illumina HiSeq 1500. The raw public data were reprocessed by TCRdb itself: fastp quality trimming at Q25, MiXCR clonotype calling, in-frame beta chains only. Rows are combined by CDR3 protein, so each entry shows the most common genes and DNA. Across this sample there are a few hundred thousand distinct CDR3 sequences, with 40% seen only once. The ten most abundant clones make up around 48% of the sample. The treatment or condition label, as the study defines it: in vitro stimulation with specific CMV peptide epitopes to enrich CMV-specific T cells. V loses 6 bases of germline sequence and J loses 0 bases, and the interval between the two ends is 18 bases. The CDR3, from cysteine to phenylalanine, totals 16 residues. The only DNA kept is the CDR3, 48 bases in frame from the first base. From a lookup of the germline V gene, CDR1 and CDR2 are LGHNA and YNFKEQ. About this clonotype itself: It has no known antigen specificity. There are no base qualities to consult, and no much larger clone falls within one base.

The clonotype was recovered from a human donor in good health (CMV status not recorded). Some clones in this sample may be carry-over from other donors' samples. Sequences were derived from cultured PBMCs, sampled from culture after CMV antigen stimulation. The chain was built from TRBV4-2 and TRBJ2-7; TRBD1 is a weak D gene call, 7 bases matching. The CDR3: CASRQTGAGSSYEQYF. The DNA is as follows: TGTGCCAGCAGACAAACAGGGGCCGGGAGCTCCTACGAGCAGTACTTC.